The entry that follows covers one T cell receptor beta chain sequence. The antigen remains undetermined. The PCR employed 60 Vbeta primers together with 13 Jbeta primers. The method was immunoSEQ multiplex PCR; TCRdb's version includes in-frame clones alone and lacks a portion of them. Among approximately 200,000 clones listed, about three quarters were seen once. The data derive from a study of cytomegalovirus exposure and HLA in healthy donors. Overall study: Of some 400 genotyped donors, about 81% grouped in the Caucasian-associated ancestry cluster.

This CDR3 contains 15 residues. Trimming left V 6 bases short and J 3 bases short, with 16 bases between. CDR1 is MNHNY, CDR2 SVGAGI, per germline (reference sequence). Study conclusions and caveats: Cytomegalovirus association was assigned to approximately 180 TCR beta chains.

The source of this sequence is a man aged 35 to 55 in good health and CMV-seronegative. This sequence joins TRBV6-6 and TRBJ2-3; a weak D match, TRBD1 (5 bases). Sequencing was carried out using PBMCs. The CDR3 region has the DNA TGTGCCAGCAGCAAACAGGACGTGAGAACAGATACGCAGTATTTT. Protein product: CASSKQDVRTDTQYF.